This TCR beta chain was obtained from a study of blood T cell repertoires in COVID-19 (dated by TCRdb to about 2020). Study-level background: The collaborator samples originated in the United States, Italy and Spain and spanned the acute and convalescent phases of COVID-19. The material from the prospective study consisted of cDNA or gDNA derived from T cells, B-cell-depleted T cells, or PBMCs. Subjects who had been exposed to COVID-19, were actively infected with it, or had recovered from it provided the deeply sampled blood TCRbeta repertoires that made up the dataset. The repertoires were released in a freely available public database intended as a resource for research on the immune response to SARS-CoV-2. Samples came from the ongoing ImmuneRACE study (first 160 participants) plus 1,254 subjects from 6 global collaborators. The sample metadata nearly always contained a de-identified subject ID, COVID-19 status, age in years and sex. Where HLA class I and class II types were available, the types were taken from metadata supplied by the sample provider, not from assay-based typing. What the study reported, not specific to this receptor: The quantity of clinical and demographic metadata differed by source and by participant and was supplied without curation.

TCRbeta CDR3 regions were amplified from genomic DNA by means of the immunoSEQ Assay, a bias-controlled multiplex PCR. The authors' pipeline ran thus. Nucleated cell counts per sample were estimated from amplification of reference gene primers within the assay. To quantify the absolute abundance of each unique TCRbeta CDR3 rearrangement, sequence reads were collapsed and filtered. For each sample, productive Simpson clonality was calculated as the square root of Simpson's diversity index across productive rearrangements. The clones in this table, taken by TCRdb from immuneACCESS, are in-frame only. Not every clone is retained; where verified, under half of the shortfall comes from an unresolved V gene, and the cause of the rest is unknown. The DNA was the basis for D and trimming; V, J and clone size are from that table. Present in this sample are 120,000 to 150,000 clones, roughly 86% of which were seen just once. The ten most abundant clones make up around 8.4% of the sample.

V gives up 1 base and J gives up 6 bases, and the segment between their germline ends measures 13 bases. There are 14 amino acids in the CDR3, from cysteine to phenylalanine inclusive. Of all the DNA, just the CDR3 is kept, 42 bases in frame from base 1. CDR1 and CDR2, per the germline V gene (reference sequence), are LGHDT and YNNKEL. In the case of this clone: The antigen it binds to is not known. It has no much larger one-base neighbor in the sample; base qualities were not kept.

The collaborating institutions used their own protocols to collect whole blood in K2EDTA tubes. For TCRbeta analysis, collaborators shipped samples in one of three forms: frozen whole blood, isolated PBMCs, or DNA extracted from either of those sample types. Sequencing was done on a sample of peripheral blood. The rearrangement combines TRBV3-1 (or the pseudogene TRBV3-2) with TRBJ2-7; the D segment could be TRBD2, given 7 matching bases. The clonotype originates from a woman aged 60-75 years with acute or convalescent COVID-19. Here is the DNA: TGTGCCAGCAGCCAAGGTAGGGGGGGCGGCGAGCAGTACTTC. Its translation is CASSQGRGGGEQYF.